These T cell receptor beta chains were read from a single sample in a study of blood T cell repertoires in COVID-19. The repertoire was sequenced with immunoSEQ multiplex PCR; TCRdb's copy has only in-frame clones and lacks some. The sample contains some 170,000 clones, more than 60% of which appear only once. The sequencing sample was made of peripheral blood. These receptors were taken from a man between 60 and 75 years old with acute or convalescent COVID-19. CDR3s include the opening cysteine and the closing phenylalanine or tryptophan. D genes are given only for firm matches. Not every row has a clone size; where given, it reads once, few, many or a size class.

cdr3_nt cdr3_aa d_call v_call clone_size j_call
TGTGCCAGTAGTATAGGGACAAGGAATGGCTACACCTTC CASSIGTRNGYTF NA TRBV19 NA TRBJ1-2
TGTGCCAGCAGTGAAACAGTTGGAGGCACCATATATTTT CASSETVGGTIYF NA TRBV2 NA TRBJ1-3
TGTGCCAGCAGTCCCGACAGAGCCTACACCGGGGAGCTGTTTTTT CASSPDRAYTGELFF NA TRBV6-5 NA TRBJ2-2
TGTGCCACCCGGCGCGGGTCGGAGGGCTACACCTTC CATRRGSEGYTF NA TRBV3-1/TRBV3-2 NA TRBJ1-2
TGTGCCAGCAGTCCAAAGGGGACAGGGTCAGTTAGGGATGGCTACACCTTC CASSPKGTGSVRDGYTF TRBD1 TRBV27 few TRBJ1-2
TGTGCCAGCAGCTCGACTAGCGGGAACACCGGGGAGCTGTTTTTT CASSSTSGNTGELFF TRBD2 TRBV7-8 once TRBJ2-2
TGTGCCAGCAGCCTCGGGACAGGGACCAATTCACCCCTCCACTTT CASSLGTGTNSPLHF TRBD1 TRBV7-2 NA TRBJ1-6
TGTGCCACCATGAGCGGGACACGCCAAGAGACCCAGTACTTC CATMSGTRQETQYF NA TRBV6-5 NA TRBJ2-5
TGTGCCAGCAGTGAAAAGGGGGGGGTTCGCACAGATACGCAGTATTTT CASSEKGGVRTDTQYF NA TRBV6-1 NA TRBJ2-3
TGCGCCAGCAGTGAGATGGCAGGCTACAATGAGCAGTTCTTC CASSEMAGYNEQFF NA TRBV10-2 NA TRBJ2-1
TGTGCCAGCAGCCAATTCAACGAGCAGTACTTC CASSQFNEQYF NA TRBV3-1/TRBV3-2 NA TRBJ2-7